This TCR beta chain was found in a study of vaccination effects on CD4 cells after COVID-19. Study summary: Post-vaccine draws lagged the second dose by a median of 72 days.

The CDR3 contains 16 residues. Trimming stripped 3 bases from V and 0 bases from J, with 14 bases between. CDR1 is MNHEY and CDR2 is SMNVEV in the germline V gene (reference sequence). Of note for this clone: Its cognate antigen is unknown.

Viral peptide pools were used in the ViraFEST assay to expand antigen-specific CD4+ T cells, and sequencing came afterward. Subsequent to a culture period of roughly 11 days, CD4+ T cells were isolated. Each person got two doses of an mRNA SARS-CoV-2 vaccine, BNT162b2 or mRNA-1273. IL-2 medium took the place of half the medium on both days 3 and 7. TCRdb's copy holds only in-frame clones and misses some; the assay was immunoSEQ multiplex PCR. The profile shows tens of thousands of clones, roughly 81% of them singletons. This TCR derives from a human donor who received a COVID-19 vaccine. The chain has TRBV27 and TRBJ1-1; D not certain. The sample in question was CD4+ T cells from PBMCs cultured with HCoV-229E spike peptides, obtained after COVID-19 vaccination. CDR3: CASSLSPPNMNTEAFF. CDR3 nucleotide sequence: TGTGCCAGCAGTTTGAGCCCCCCTAACATGAACACTGAAGCTTTCTTT.